The 18 T cell receptor beta chains below come from one sample, sequenced in a study of cytomegalovirus exposure and HLA in healthy donors. A multiplex PCR was run with 60 Vbeta primers and 13 Jbeta primers. TCRdb keeps only in-frame clones here, not all; method: immunoSEQ multiplex PCR. The sample lists some 25,000 clones, 79% occurring once. The sequenced sample was PBMCs. The receptors shown here come from a male donor in good health and CMV-seronegative.

The chain uses TRBV4-3 and TRBJ1-2, with 8 bases identical to TRBD1. V shed 4 bases and J 3 bases; nucleotides not matched to a gene: 7. The CDR3 covers 15 residues. Germline values: CDR1 LGHNA, CDR2 YSLEER. DNA for the CDR3: TGCGCCAGCAGCCGACAACCGGGACAGGACTATGGCTACACCTTC. This codes for CASSRQPGQDYGYTF.

The rearrangement uses TRBV4-2 and TRBJ1-4; weak D call: TRBD1 (5 bases). The ends were cut back, 2 bases at V and 8 bases at J, with 15 bases in the middle. There are 15 residues in the CDR3. Germline lookup yields CDR1 LGHNA and CDR2 YNFKEQ. Here the CDR3 DNA reads TGTGCCAGCAGCCAAATGGGGCAGGGCAGAGAAAAACTGTTTTTT. Translated: CASSQMGQGREKLFF.

V and J are TRBV7-2 and TRBJ2-7; TRBD1 might be the D (6 bases). Looked up from germline, CDR1 is SGHTA and CDR2 is FQGNSA. The CDR3 totals 15 residues. V lost 4 bases and J 1 base, leaving 14 bases between the germline ends. CDR3: CASSSTGLTSYEQYF. CDR3 nucleotide sequence: TGTGCCAGCAGCTCGACAGGTCTTACTTCCTACGAGCAGTACTTC. Supplemented by reference TRBV7-2 and TRBJ2-7, the full variable domain reads GAGVSQSPSNKVTEKGKDVELRCDPISGHTALYWYRQSLGQGLEFLIYFQGNSAPDKSGLPSDRFSAERTGGSVSTLTIQRTQQEDSAVYLCASSSTGLTSYEQYFGPGTRLTVT.

The chain has TRBV4-2 and TRBJ2-5; possible D gene TRBD2, 6 bases. Between the trimmed V and J ends, which lost 3 bases and 0 bases, there was a span of 8 bases. This CDR3 spans 14 amino acids. Germline assignment: CDR1 LGHNA and CDR2 YNFKEQ. The CDR3 region is CASSQGGYQETQYF. In nucleotides, the CDR3 is TGTGCCAGCAGCCAGGGAGGATACCAAGAGACCCAGTACTTC.

The chain employs TRBV30 and TRBJ2-1; 8 positions agree with TRBD2. Unmatched junction bases numbered 8, after V lost 3 bases and J lost 7 bases. CDR3 length: 14 residues. CDR1 and CDR2 (germline): GTSNPN, SVGIG (reference sequence). Here the CDR3 reads CAWRRSGSYNEQFF. The CDR3, as DNA: TGTGCCTGGAGAAGGAGCGGGAGCTATAATGAGCAGTTCTTC.

This chain connects TRBV4-2 to TRBJ2-7, with 10 bases fitting TRBD1. Germline V gene sequence: CDR1 LGHNA, CDR2 YNFKEQ. CDR3 length equals 19 residues. Trimming removed 3 bases from V and 0 bases from J; junction bases left unmatched: 14. The DNA for the CDR3 is TGTGCCAGCAGCCATCCCACCCAGGGACAGGGGAAAACCTCCTACGAGCAGTACTTC. Encoded protein: CASSHPTQGQGKTSYEQYF.

The chain combines TRBV6-4 with TRBJ2-7; 7 bases line up with TRBD1. The CDR3 is 14 residues long. Losses at the gene ends were 2 bases for V and 2 bases for J; bases not matched to a gene: 3. Per germline, CDR1 MRHNA and CDR2 SNTAGT. CDR3: CASSDDRVTYEQYF. The CDR3 DNA follows: TGTGCCAGCAGTGACGACAGGGTAACCTACGAGCAGTACTTC.

The J gene is TRBJ1-2, the V gene TRBV27, with 8 nucleotides matching TRBD1. The CDR3 spans 13 residues. Trimming at V came to 8 bases and at J to 4 bases, leaving 6 bases not matched to a gene. Per the germline V gene, CDR1 is MNHEY and CDR2 is SMNVEV (reference sequence). Here the CDR3 reads CASRTQGAYGYTF. The CDR3, as DNA: TGTGCCAGCCGCACCCAGGGGGCCTATGGCTACACCTTC.

The rearrangement uses TRBV7-2 and TRBJ2-1; 8 positions match TRBD2. CDR1 SGHTA and CDR2 FQGNSA come from the germline V gene. J was trimmed by 3 bases and V by 4 bases; bases with no gene match: 5. This CDR3 comprises 15 residues. The CDR3 spells CASSSDRGGYNEQFF. For the CDR3, the DNA is TGTGCCAGCAGCTCAGACCGGGGGGGCTACAATGAGCAGTTCTTC.

The rearrangement joins TRBV13 to TRBJ2-6, with D perhaps TRBD1 (5 bases). Trimming cost V 0 bases and J 2 bases, with 8 bases left between them. Germline CDR1 PRHDT, CDR2 FYEKMQ (reference sequence). This CDR3 has 16 residues. DNA of the CDR3: TGTGCCAGCAGCTTAGGTCAGGGAACTGGGGCCAACGTCCTGACTTTC. As protein: CASSLGQGTGANVLTF.

The chain carries TRBV5-4 and TRBJ2-1; possibly TRBD2 for D (7 bases). The CDR3 totals 17 residues. Trimming took 4 bases from V and 0 from J, leaving 17 bases between them. Germline assignment: CDR1 SGHNT and CDR2 YYREEE (reference sequence). The CDR3 nucleotides read TGTGCCAGCAGCCCTCTGGGCGCGGGGGCCTCCTACAATGAGCAGTTCTTC. This gives the protein CASSPLGAGASYNEQFF. The variable domain in full, with the rest retrieved from reference TRBV5-4 and TRBJ2-1, is ETGVTQSPTHLIKTRGQQVTLRCSSQSGHNTVSWYQQALGQGPQFIFQYYREEENGRGNFPPRFSGLQFPNYSSELNVNALELDDSALYLCASSPLGAGASYNEQFFGPGTRLTVL.

The rearrangement joins TRBV4-3 to TRBJ1-5; D is uncertain. V lost 0 bases to trimming and J lost 6 bases, with 9 bases between them. CDR1 LGHNA and CDR2 YSLEER come from the germline V gene. CDR3 length: 14 amino acids. For the CDR3, the DNA is TGCGCCAGCAGCCAAGACTCAACCGGTCAGCCCCAGCATTTT. It translates to CASSQDSTGQPQHF.

The chain uses TRBV4-2 and TRBJ2-6; D possibly corresponds to TRBD1 (6 bases). The germline V and J ends were trimmed by 1 base and 0 bases, with 13 bases remaining between them. The CDR3 is 18 amino acids. Per the germline V gene, CDR1 is LGHNA and CDR2 is YNFKEQ. CDR3 coding DNA: TGTGCCAGCAGCCAAGTGGGGCCAGGGGACTCTGGGGCCAACGTCCTGACTTTC. Amino acids: CASSQVGPGDSGANVLTF.

The genes are TRBV10-3 and TRBJ2-7; D is uncertain. Trimming took 5 bases from V and 3 from J, leaving 11 bases between them. The CDR3 spans 13 residues. CDR1 ENHRY and CDR2 SYGVKD come from the germline V gene. The CDR3 DNA follows: TGTGCCATCAGTCAGATCGGGTACTACGAGCAGTACTTC. It is translated as CAISQIGYYEQYF.

The J gene is TRBJ2-5, the V gene TRBV7-3, with TRBD2 matching 14 bases. Germline V gene lookup returns CDR1 SGHTA and CDR2 FQGTGA. V shed 2 bases, J shed 5 bases, and the junction held 4 bases outside the gene matches. This CDR3 has 16 amino acids. In nucleotides, the CDR3 is TGTGCCAGCAGCTTATCAGGACTAGCGGGGGGCGAGACCCAGTACTTC. Protein sequence: CASSLSGLAGGETQYF.

The chain recombines TRBV5-1 with TRBJ2-1; possible D gene TRBD2, 7 bases. The CDR3 consists of 15 residues. Trimming shortened V by 0 bases and J by 9 bases, and 16 bases separated the two germline ends. The germline V gene has CDR1 SGHRS and CDR2 YFSETQ. In DNA form, the CDR3 reads TGCGCCAGCAGCTTGGTTGAGGGGGGGCGAGGTGAGCAGTTCTTC. Protein sequence: CASSLVEGGRGEQFF.

The J gene is TRBJ1-6, the V gene TRBV27, with 7 bases lining up with TRBD1. V shed 5 bases and J 4 bases; nucleotides not matched to a gene: 5. The CDR3 is 15 amino acids. Germline V gene data show CDR1 as MNHEY and CDR2 as SMNVEV (reference sequence). Here the CDR3 reads CASSPRQGYNSPLHF. CDR3 coding DNA: TGTGCCAGCAGTCCCCGACAGGGTTATAATTCACCCCTCCACTTT.

The chain uses TRBV29-1 and TRBJ2-5, with 11 bases identical to TRBD2. Germline V gives CDR1 SQVTM, CDR2 ANQGSEA. With V trimmed by 4 bases and J by 4 bases, 2 bases remained unmatched. The CDR3 sequence is 13 residues long. The DNA of the CDR3 is TGCAGCGTTGTAACTAGCGGGGGAGAGACCCAGTACTTC. It translates to CSVVTSGGETQYF.